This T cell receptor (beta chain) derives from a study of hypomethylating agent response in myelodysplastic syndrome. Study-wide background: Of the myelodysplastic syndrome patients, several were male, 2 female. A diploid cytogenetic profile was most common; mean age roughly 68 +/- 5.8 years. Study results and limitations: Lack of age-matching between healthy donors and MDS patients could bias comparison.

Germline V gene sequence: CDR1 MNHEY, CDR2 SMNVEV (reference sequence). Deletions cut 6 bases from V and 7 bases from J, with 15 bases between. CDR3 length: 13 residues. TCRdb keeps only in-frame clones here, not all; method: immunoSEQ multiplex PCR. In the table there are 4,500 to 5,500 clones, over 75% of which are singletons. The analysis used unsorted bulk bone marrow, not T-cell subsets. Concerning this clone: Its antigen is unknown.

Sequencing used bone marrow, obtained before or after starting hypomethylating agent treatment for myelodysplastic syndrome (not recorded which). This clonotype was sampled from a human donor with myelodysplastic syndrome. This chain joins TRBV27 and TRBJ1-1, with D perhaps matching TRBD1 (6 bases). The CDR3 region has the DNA TGTGCCAGCAGCCCCCGGGACACCGATGAAGCTTTCTTT. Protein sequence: CASSPRDTDEAFF.